The present TCR beta chain was sequenced within a study of T cell repertoires in cytomegalovirus infection. This clonotype was seen many times. Antigen unknown. Per germline, CDR1 SGHVS and CDR2 FQNEAQ. J gave up 2 bases and V 1 base, and 1 base lay outside the gene matches. The CDR3 is 14 amino acids. Notes on the study in general: The ex vivo response was dominated by HLA-C-restricted CMV-specific TCR beta clonotypes.

TCRdb recomputed calls from the reads with MiXCR, one row per CDR3 protein. The sample consists of 350,000 to 400,000 distinct CDR3 sequences, about 35% of them appearing once. V and J are TRBV7-8 and TRBJ1-2; TRBD1 matches 7 bases. The sequencing here drew on cultured PBMCs, taken from culture after CMV antigen stimulation. The receptor was isolated from a human donor in good health (CMV status not recorded). Some clones in this sample may be carry-over from other donors' samples. This chain's CDR3 is CASSLGTGNYGYTF. CDR3 DNA sequence: TGTGCCAGCAGCTTAGGGACAGGAAACTATGGCTACACCTTC.